The sequence of this T cell receptor (beta chain) was determined in a study of T-cell memory formation after mild COVID-19. Via MiXCR, TCRdb re-called the 5' RACE reads, giving one row per CDR3 protein. The sample contains approximately 300,000 distinct CDR3 sequences, 15% to 20% of which appear only once. This CDR3 region has 14 residues. The V gene lost 5 bases and the J gene lost 7 bases, with 14 bases spanning the gap. The germline gives CDR1 SEHNR, CDR2 FQNEAQ (reference sequence). The gene calls are TRBV7-9 and TRBJ1-4; D remains ambiguous. The clonotype comes from a man younger than 35 who had mild COVID-19 (a few samples of this study predate the infection). Cell type and time point are not known. Sequenced material: PBMCs or a T cell subset sorted from them (not recorded which). The CDR3 loop is CASSLHGEGEKLFF. CDR3 in DNA: TGTGCCAGCAGCCTTCATGGGGAGGGTGAAAAACTGTTTTTT.